This T cell receptor beta chain was identified in a study of PD-1 blockade in classical Hodgkin lymphoma. Repertoires were generated with immunoSEQ multiplex PCR, while TCRdb's copy carries only in-frame clones and drops some. The sample has roughly 140,000 clones, 78% seen once. Autologous stem cell transplantation was followed by relapse in every patient, and brentuximab vedotin exposure varied. Germline V lookup: CDR1 MNHEY, CDR2 SVGAGI. V was clipped by 0 bases and J by 1 base, with 9 bases between them. The CDR3 runs to 15 residues. This TCR was recovered from a human donor with classical Hodgkin lymphoma. V usage is TRBV6-5 and J usage is TRBJ1-1; D is perhaps TRBD1 (6 bases). The source material was peripheral blood mononuclear cells (PBMCs), sampled before the second cycle of nivolumab. In DNA, the CDR3 is TGTGCCAGCAGTTACTCGACCAGGGGGAACACTGAAGCTTTCTTT. This sequence encodes CASSYSTRGNTEAFF.